This TCR beta chain was sequenced in a study of tumour-infiltrating T cells in Burkitt lymphoma. About the study: Patients covered every epidemiological subtype of Burkitt lymphoma.

General observations from the study: Many Burkitt lymphoma patients shared several public clonotypes.

Comment on this clone: As yet, its antigen is unknown.

The table came from immunoSEQ multiplex PCR; TCRdb's copy has only in-frame clones and leaves some out. Of some 3,500 clones in the sample, about 19% were seen once. This CDR3 has 15 residues. Looked up from germline, CDR1 is SGHTA and CDR2 is FQGNSA. Deletions cut 3 bases from V and 0 bases from J, with 12 bases between. The source of this sequence is a human donor with Burkitt lymphoma. The chain joins TRBV7-2 to TRBJ2-7, with D possibly being TRBD2 (5 bases). The material sequenced was tumor tissue. The CDR3: CASSFTSVFSYEQYF. The CDR3 coding sequence is TGTGCCAGCAGCTTCACTAGTGTTTTCTCCTACGAGCAGTACTTC.